A single T cell receptor beta chain is shown here with its context. Its antigen is unidentified. These data belong to a study of T cell repertoires in cytomegalovirus infection. TCRdb re-analysed the reads in MiXCR, keeping a single row per CDR3 protein. The repertoire has roughly 80,000 distinct CDR3 sequences, roughly 40% of them found once; the top ten carry 85% to 95%. V dropped 6 bases and J dropped 4 bases, with 13 bases sitting between them. The CDR3 runs 14 residues. This sample comprised CD8+ T cells from cultured PBMCs, obtained from culture after CMV antigen stimulation. This TCR was sampled from a human donor in good health (CMV status not recorded). Some clones in this sample may be carry-over from other donors' samples. The chain is built from TRBV12-3 or TRBV12-4 and TRBJ1-3; no clear D gene. The CDR3 here is CASSRGNAGNTIYF. The CDR3 DNA sequence: TGTGCCAGCAGCCGAGGGAACGCGGGAAACACCATATATTTT.